The 21 T cell receptor beta chains presented below share a single source sample, sequenced in a study of blood T cell repertoires in COVID-19 (dated by TCRdb to the early 2020s). Library construction relied on the immunoSEQ multiplex PCR assay. Drawn from immuneACCESS, this table holds only the in-frame rearrangements with V and J called that TCRdb kept. Clones are partly lost; checked studies trace under half to an unresolved V gene and leave the rest unexplained. This sample holds tens of thousands of clones; 80% to 90% were observed only once. The ten largest clones represent about 1.2% of the sample. The material sequenced was peripheral blood. These receptors all come from a man aged 35 to 55 with acute or convalescent COVID-19.

The V gene is TRBV11-2, the J gene TRBJ1-1; no reliable D call. CDR1 SGHAT and CDR2 FQNNGV come from the germline V gene. The CDR3 runs to 13 residues. The V end lost 1 base, the J end lost 1 base, and 4 bases lay between the germline ends. The chain's CDR3 is CASSLGPNTEAFF. In DNA, the CDR3 is TGTGCCAGCAGCTTAGGGCCGAACACTGAAGCTTTCTTT.

CDR3 nucleotide sequence: TGCGCCAGCAGCTTGAACAGGGCCAAGCGGAACACTGAAGCTTTCTTT. Amino acid sequence: CASSLNRAKRNTEAFF. The chain couples TRBV5-1 to TRBJ1-1, with a tentative D call TRBD1 (6 bases). Germline-derived CDR1 and CDR2 are SGHRS and YFSETQ. V was trimmed by 1 base and J by 1 base, leaving 14 bases between them. The CDR3 is 16 residues long.

V is TRBV7-9 and J is TRBJ2-1; D ambiguous. The germline V gene has CDR1 SEHNR and CDR2 FQNEAQ (reference sequence). V was trimmed by 2 bases and J by 6 bases, leaving 5 bases between them. This CDR3 has 12 amino acids. CDR3 residues: CASSLFVNEQFF. DNA for the CDR3: TGTGCCAGCAGCTTATTCGTCAATGAGCAGTTCTTC.

The sample holds one count of this clone. The chain is built from TRBV30 and TRBJ1-1; TRBD1 might be the D (5 bases). CDR1 GTSNPN and CDR2 SVGIG come from the germline V gene (reference sequence). V lost 3 bases to trimming and J lost 4 bases, with 18 bases between them. The length of the CDR3 is 15 residues. CDR3 bases: TGTGCCTGGAGATACTACGGGACTAAGACCACTGAAGCTTTCTTT. Translated: CAWRYYGTKTTEAFF.

This chain uses TRBV15 with TRBJ1-6, with a weak D call TRBD1 (6 bases). Trimming removed 1 base at V and 4 bases at J, with 11 bases between. The CDR3 is 16 residues long. CDR1 is LNHNV, CDR2 YYDKDF, per germline (reference sequence). CDR3 in DNA: TGTGCCACCAGCAGAGTCCCCGGACAGTATAATTCACCCCTCCACTTT. Protein: CATSRVPGQYNSPLHF.

V usage is TRBV29-1 and J usage is TRBJ1-5; 8 nucleotides match TRBD1. The J segment lost 3 bases and the V segment lost 6 bases, leaving 16 bases of the junction unmatched. This CDR3 is built from 17 residues. CDR1 SQVTM and CDR2 ANQGSEA come from the germline V gene. The CDR3 DNA sequence: TGCAGCGTCGACGACAGGGGCCGTTATAAAAACAATCAGCCCCAGCATTTT. Its translation: CSVDDRGRYKNNQPQHF.

CDR3 in amino acids: CASHGGGYNEQFF. The CDR3 DNA is TGTGCCAGTCATGGGGGGGGCTACAATGAGCAGTTCTTC. This chain links TRBV19 with TRBJ2-1; 7 nucleotides align to TRBD2. The germline gives CDR1 LNHDA, CDR2 SQIVND (reference sequence). V shed 8 bases and J 3 bases; nucleotides not matched to a gene: 4. The CDR3 consists of 13 residues.

The rearrangement joins TRBV7-9 to TRBJ2-1; TRBD2 matches 11 bases. Germline-derived CDR1 and CDR2 are SEHNR and FQNEAQ (reference sequence). With V trimmed by 6 bases and J by 0 bases, 13 bases remained unmatched. The length of the CDR3 is 19 residues. This CDR3 reads CASSLIGLAGGLSYNEQFF. The CDR3 nucleotides are TGTGCCAGCAGTTTAATCGGTCTAGCGGGGGGTCTCTCCTACAATGAGCAGTTCTTC.

The V and J genes are TRBV11-3 and TRBJ2-3; 11 bases map to TRBD2. Germline CDR1 SGHNT, CDR2 YENEEA. This CDR3 has 16 amino acids. V was pared by 7 bases and J by 4 bases, with 10 bases of the junction left unmatched. As DNA, the CDR3 is TGTGCCAGCACGCCGAGTACTAGCGGGGGAGCAGATACGCAGTATTTT. Residues: CASTPSTSGGADTQYF.

The chain has TRBV11-2 and TRBJ2-3; TRBD2 is a possible D gene (6 bases). V shed 0 bases and J shed 4 bases, with 8 bases lying between them. From germline, CDR1 is SGHAT and CDR2 FQNNGV. The CDR3 runs to 14 residues. The chain's CDR3 is CASSLDPSADTQYF. In DNA form, the CDR3 reads TGTGCCAGCAGCTTAGATCCTAGCGCAGATACGCAGTATTTT.

This sequence joins TRBV14 and TRBJ1-1; no reliable D call. This CDR3 spans 16 amino acids. The germline V gene has CDR1 SGHDN and CDR2 FVKESK. The V end lost 0 bases, the J end lost 5 bases, and 16 bases lay between the germline ends. DNA for the CDR3: TGTGCCAGCAGCCAAGAGCGAGGGATTTTTCTGACTGAAGCTTTCTTT. Translating it yields CASSQERGIFLTEAFF.

The chain uses TRBV24-1 and TRBJ1-5; D uncertain. Germline CDR1 is KGHDR and CDR2 is SFDVKD. The V and J ends lost 3 bases and 3 bases respectively, with 8 bases between them. This CDR3 is built from 14 residues. CDR3 loop: CATSDPGPNQPQHF. CDR3 sequence (DNA): TGTGCCACCAGTGATCCAGGCCCCAATCAGCCCCAGCATTTT.

The V gene is TRBV5-1, the J gene TRBJ1-6; unclear D gene. This CDR3 is built from 15 residues. CDR1 is SGHRS and CDR2 is YFSETQ in the germline V gene. V was cut by 0 bases and J by 7 bases, with 11 bases left in between. The CDR3 loop is CASSLDSGSNSPLHF. In DNA, the CDR3 is TGCGCCAGCAGCTTGGACAGCGGTTCAAATTCACCCCTCCACTTT.

Concerning this clone itself: At one of its ends the junction is not consistent with the germline gene, which may arise from a read error. This chain joins TRBV6-5 and TRBJ1-3; 11 positions agree with TRBD1. The CDR3 consists of 15 residues. The germline gives CDR1 MNHEY, CDR2 SVGAGI. The chain's CDR3 is CASIYGQGAGNTIYF. The CDR3 DNA follows: TGTGCCAGCATTTACGGACAGGGGGCAGGAAACACCATATATTTT.

V and J are TRBV12-3 or TRBV12-4 and TRBJ1-3; D gene unclear. V was shortened by 6 bases and J by 14 bases, with 14 bases between the two germline ends. CDR3 length: 11 amino acids. The CDR3 loop is CASSPTTRLYF. The DNA of the CDR3 is TGTGCCAGCAGCCCGACGACACGTCTATATTTT.

V and J are TRBV5-1 and TRBJ1-1; D might be TRBD1 (6 bases). Germline V gives CDR1 SGHRS, CDR2 YFSETQ. Between the trimmed V and J ends, which lost 2 bases and 4 bases, there was a span of 6 bases. The CDR3 has 12 amino acids. The CDR3 coding sequence is TGCGCCAGCAGCTTACAGGGCACTGAAGCTTTCTTT. Translation: CASSLQGTEAFF.

The gene calls are TRBV5-1 and TRBJ1-2, with 8 nucleotides matching TRBD1. In germline, CDR1 is SGHRS, CDR2 YFSETQ. This CDR3 has 15 amino acids. J lost 7 bases, V lost 4 bases, and 12 bases had no gene match. Here the CDR3 reads CASSPAPGQAGGYTF. DNA for the CDR3: TGCGCCAGCAGCCCGGCCCCGGGACAGGCGGGTGGCTACACCTTC. Full variable domain (rest looked up from reference TRBV5-1 and TRBJ1-2): KAGVTQTPRYLIKTRGQQVTLSCSPISGHRSVSWYQQTPGQGLQFLFEYFSETQRNKGNFPGRFSGRQFSNSRSEMNVSTLELGDSALYLCASSPAPGQAGGYTFGSGTRLTVV.

The chain couples TRBV7-2 to TRBJ2-1; TRBD2 matches at 14 bases. The CDR3 consists of 17 residues. Germline-derived CDR1 and CDR2 are SGHTA and FQGNSA. Trimming at V came to 4 bases and at J to 7 bases, leaving 9 bases not matched to a gene. This chain's CDR3 is CASSSRLAGGPGNEQFF. CDR3 DNA sequence: TGTGCCAGCAGCTCCCGACTAGCGGGGGGGCCAGGGAATGAGCAGTTCTTC.

The rearrangement joins TRBV10-3 to TRBJ1-1, with D possibly being TRBD1 (5 bases). The CDR3 extends over 15 amino acids. V lost 0 bases and J 3 bases, leaving 11 bases between the germline ends. The germline V gene encodes CDR1 ENHRY and CDR2 SYGVKD. This chain's CDR3 is CAISESTQGYTEAFF. Here the CDR3 DNA reads TGTGCCATCAGTGAGTCGACTCAGGGCTACACTGAAGCTTTCTTT.

The chain employs TRBV7-3 and TRBJ2-5, with D maybe TRBD2 (5 bases). Germline V gives CDR1 SGHTA, CDR2 FQGTGA. V was trimmed by 5 bases and J by 7 bases, leaving 14 bases between them. This CDR3 contains 13 residues. CDR3 protein: CASSPSSSRTQYF. Written as DNA, the CDR3 is TGTGCCAGCAGCCCCTCTAGCTCGCGGACCCAGTACTTC. Based on the CDR3 plus reference TRBV7-3 and TRBJ2-5, the full variable domain is GAGVSQTPSNKVTEKGKYVELRCDPISGHTALYWYRQSLGQGPEFLIYFQGTGAADDSGLPNDRFFAVRPEGSVSTLKIQRTERGDSAVYLCASSPSSSRTQYFGPGTRLLVL.

The CDR3: CASRSNRATEAFF. CDR3 nucleotides: TGTGCCAGCAGGAGCAACAGGGCCACTGAAGCTTTCTTT. This chain links TRBV7-3 with TRBJ1-1, with D possibly being TRBD1 (6 bases). The CDR3 extends over 13 amino acids. The ends were cut back, 6 bases at V and 4 bases at J, with 12 bases in the middle. Germline V lookup: CDR1 SGHTA, CDR2 FQGTGA.